A single sample is the source of the 3 T cell receptor beta chains below, sequenced in a study of vaccination effects on CD4 cells after COVID-19. No cognate antigen is known for these TCRs. Viral peptide pool expansion of antigen-specific CD4+ T cells preceded sequencing in the ViraFEST assay. Following culture for roughly 10 days, CD4+ T cells were isolated. Participants each got two BNT162b2 or mRNA-1273 vaccine doses. This table comes from immunoSEQ multiplex PCR, and its TCRdb copy is limited to in-frame clones, with some not included. In the table there are 14,000 or so clones, around 70% of which are singletons. Here the sequenced sample was CD4+ T cells from PBMCs cultured with SARS-CoV-2 spike peptides, taken after COVID-19 vaccination. These receptors were collected from a human donor who received a COVID-19 vaccine.

The chain links TRBV14 to TRBJ1-1; TRBD1 matches at 7 bases. Germline V lookup: CDR1 SGHDN, CDR2 FVKESK. J lost 11 bases, V lost 4 bases, and 7 bases had no gene match. This CDR3 contains 12 residues. The CDR3 DNA reads TGTGCCAGCAGCCTCCAGGGGGGATGGGCTTTCTTT. This gives the protein CASSLQGGWAFF.

CDR3 sequence (DNA): TGTGCCAGCAGTGAGATGGCGCGGGGCACAGATACGCAGTATTTT. Its translation: CASSEMARGTDTQYF. V and J are TRBV6-1 and TRBJ2-3, with TRBD2 as a possible D gene (5 bases). V shed 3 bases and J shed 1 base, with 11 bases lying between them. Germline-derived CDR1 and CDR2 are MNHNS and SASEGT. The CDR3 contains 15 residues.

The chain links TRBV19 to TRBJ1-2; the D is unclear. CDR3 length: 12 amino acids. The V gene lost 5 bases and the J gene lost 5 bases, with 9 bases spanning the gap. From germline, CDR1 is LNHDA and CDR2 SQIVND (reference sequence). CDR3 in DNA: TGTGCCAGTAGTTCGACGGAGTATGGCTACACCTTC. This translates into CASSSTEYGYTF. The whole variable domain, remainder taken from reference TRBV19 and TRBJ1-2, is DGGITQSPKYLFRKEGQNVTLSCEQNLNHDAMYWYRQDPGQGLRLIYYSQIVNDFQKGDIAEGYSVSREKKESFPLTVTSAQKNPTAFYLCASSSTEYGYTFGSGTRLTVV.